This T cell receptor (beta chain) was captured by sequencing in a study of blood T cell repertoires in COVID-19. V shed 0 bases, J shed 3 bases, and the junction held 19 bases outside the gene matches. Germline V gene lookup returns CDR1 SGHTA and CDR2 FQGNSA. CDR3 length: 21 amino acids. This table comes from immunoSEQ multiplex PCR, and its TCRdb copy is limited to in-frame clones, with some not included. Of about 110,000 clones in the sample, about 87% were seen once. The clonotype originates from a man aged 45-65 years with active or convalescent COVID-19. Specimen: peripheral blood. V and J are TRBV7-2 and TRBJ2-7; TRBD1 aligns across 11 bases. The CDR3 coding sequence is TGTGCCAGCAGCTTAGCTTTTCTCCCGGACAGGGGGCGCTCCGAGCTCTACGAGCAGTACTTC. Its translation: CASSLAFLPDRGRSELYEQYF.